This TCR beta chain appears in the sequencing data of a study of T cells expressing NK-cell markers. Study-wide background: Among eight sequenced donors, seven carried HCMV seropositivity while one was seronegative.

The CDR3 sequence is 12 residues long. The germline gives CDR1 SGHTA, CDR2 FQGNSA. After re-calling the 5' RACE reads, TCRdb lists one entry per CDR3 protein, DNA absent. The sample has 300,000 to 500,000 distinct CDR3 sequences; the top ten hold approximately 12%. V is TRBV7-2 and J is TRBJ2-7; TCRdb outputs TRBD2, but without DNA this stays unchecked. The source of this sequence is a woman between 50 and 59 years old in good health. The material sequenced was blood T cells: a sorted CD56 or NKG2C T cell subset, CD4+ or CD8+ T cells, or bulk PBMC T cells (not recorded which). CDR3: CASSESGYEQYF.